The rows below give T cell receptor beta chains drawn from one sample of a study of OX40 agonist ivuxolimab in advanced cancers. The table came from immunoSEQ multiplex PCR; TCRdb's copy has only in-frame clones and leaves some out. The sample has under 100,000 clones; 80% to 95% are singletons. The sequencing here drew on CD4+ or CD8+ T cells sorted from blood, taken in a trial of the OX40 agonist ivuxolimab. The receptors shown here come from an adult with an advanced solid tumor such as melanoma, head and neck, liver or kidney cancer. The CDR3 runs from the conserved cysteine through the conserved F or W. The D gene is left open where the match is weak. Some rows mark clone size as missing; the rest say once, few, many or name a class of expanded clone.

size,J,V,D,CDR3,DNA
NA,TRBJ1-4,TRBV4-2,NA,CASSPLAGNTEKLFF,TGTGCCAGCAGCCCATTAGCCGGGAATACTGAAAAACTGTTTTTT
NA,TRBJ2-5,TRBV7-2,TRBD1,CASSLGTGLMDF,TGTGCCAGCAGCTTAGGGACAGGGTTGATGGACTTC
NA,TRBJ1-2,TRBV27,TRBD1,CASSWTGNYDLIYTF,TGTGCCAGCAGTTGGACAGGGAACTACGACTTGATCTACACCTTC
NA,TRBJ2-5,TRBV5-4,NA,CASSPPGPGQETQYF,TGTGCCAGCAGCCCCCCGGGTCCTGGACAAGAGACCCAGTACTTC
NA,TRBJ1-5,TRBV18,TRBD1,CASSPRTGGNQPQHF,TGTGCCAGCTCTCCTCGGACAGGGGGCAATCAGCCCCAGCATTTT
NA,TRBJ1-1,TRBV6-1,NA,CASSRSEPGTEAFF,TGTGCCAGCAGTCGCTCCGAACCGGGCACTGAAGCTTTCTTT
NA,TRBJ2-5,TRBV29-1,NA,CSVWVTAGTQYF,TGCAGCGTTTGGGTTACAGCAGGGACCCAGTACTTC
NA,TRBJ1-6,TRBV6-5,NA,CASSYLDGNNSPLHF,TGTGCCAGCAGTTACCTTGACGGCAATAATTCACCCCTCCACTTT
NA,TRBJ2-1,TRBV6-1,TRBD2,CASNPSGGARQFF,TGTGCCAGCAACCCTAGCGGGGGGGCCCGGCAGTTCTTC
NA,TRBJ2-7,TRBV2,NA,CATVSGPLGYEQYF,TGTGCCACGGTCTCGGGCCCTTTGGGTTACGAGCAGTACTTC
NA,TRBJ2-4,TRBV11-2,NA,CASSPTLLTGLKNIQYF,TGTGCCAGCAGCCCCACGCTTCTTACAGGATTAAAAAACATTCAGTACTTC
NA,TRBJ2-3,TRBV6-1,NA,CASDPLDTQYF,TGTGCCAGCGACCCCTTAGATACGCAGTATTTT
once,TRBJ2-5,TRBV7-3,NA,CASSIGPRETQYF,TGTGCCAGCAGCATTGGACCACGGGAGACCCAGTACTTC
once,TRBJ2-5,TRBV11-2,NA,CAASLEGRSTGETQYF,TGTGCCGCATCCTTGGAGGGCAGGAGCACCGGAGAGACCCAGTACTTC
NA,TRBJ2-7,TRBV27,NA,CASSLNGGYEQYF,TGTGCCAGCAGTCTTAATGGGGGCTACGAGCAGTACTTC
NA,TRBJ1-4,TRBV2,NA,CASSRGATNEKLFF,TGTGCCAGCAGTCGAGGGGCAACTAATGAAAAACTGTTTTTT
NA,TRBJ2-3,TRBV7-3,NA,CASSLRAGTYTDTQYF,TGTGCCAGCAGCTTAAGGGCGGGAACATACACAGATACGCAGTATTTT
NA,TRBJ2-7,TRBV6-1,NA,CASSEVVSPGEQYF,TGTGCCAGCAGTGAAGTAGTTTCCCCTGGGGAGCAGTACTTC
once,TRBJ2-1,TRBV18,NA,CASSGTSHNEQFF,TGTGCCAGCTCCGGGACATCCCACAATGAGCAGTTCTTC
NA,TRBJ1-2,TRBV6-5,NA,CASSQRKGGYTF,TGTGCCAGCAGTCAGAGAAAAGGAGGCTACACCTTC
NA,TRBJ1-4,TRBV10-3,NA,CAISETREKLFF,TGTGCCATCAGTGAAACCAGGGAAAAACTGTTTTTT
NA,TRBJ2-3,TRBV11-2,TRBD2,CASSLDRVSSGGPGPDTQYF,TGTGCCAGCAGCTTAGATCGAGTGTCTAGCGGGGGGCCGGGGCCAGATACGCAGTATTTT
once,TRBJ2-2,TRBV5-1,TRBD1,CASTRTDRVNTGELFF,TGCGCCAGCACGCGGACCGACAGGGTGAACACCGGGGAGCTGTTTTTT
NA,TRBJ2-5,TRBV30,TRBD1,CAWHLPGGQETQYF,TGTGCCTGGCATCTCCCAGGGGGCCAAGAGACCCAGTACTTC
NA,TRBJ1-6,TRBV7-8,TRBD1,CASRPGQGANSPLHF,TGTGCCAGCAGGCCGGGACAGGGGGCTAATTCACCCCTCCACTTT
NA,TRBJ2-1,TRBV7-9,NA,CASSLFPGTNNEQFF,TGTGCCAGCAGCTTATTCCCAGGGACAAACAATGAGCAGTTCTTC
few,TRBJ2-1,TRBV30,NA,CAWSHYNEQFF,TGTGCCTGGTCTCACTACAATGAGCAGTTCTTC
NA,TRBJ2-5,TRBV7-3,NA,CASSSQTRFGETQYF,TGTGCCAGCAGCTCCCAGACGCGGTTTGGGGAGACCCAGTACTTC
NA,TRBJ2-2,TRBV30,NA,CAWSPDSNRAGELFF,TGTGCCTGGAGTCCGGACTCAAATCGCGCCGGGGAGCTGTTTTTT
NA,TRBJ2-2,TRBV7-3,TRBD1,CASSSGTGGTGELFF,TGTGCCAGCAGCTCCGGGACAGGGGGCACCGGGGAGCTGTTTTTT
NA,TRBJ2-6,TRBV5-3,NA,CARSLVGGHSGANVLTF,TGTGCCAGAAGCTTGGTTGGAGGGCACTCTGGGGCCAACGTCCTGACTTTC